This record concerns one T cell receptor (beta chain) sequence. Its antigen is not yet known. One base away there is no much larger clone; base qualities are not given. The data originate from a study of T-cell memory formation after mild COVID-19 listed by TCRdb under 2021. Concerning the study at large: TCR sequence clusters from the two donors were largely donor specific. In two donors, T-cell clones that expanded and contracted after mild COVID-19 were followed by sequencing TCRalpha and TCRbeta repertoires longitudinally. The cohort was made up of two young adult volunteers, one female and one male, who were previously healthy.

Beyond this particular receptor, the publication reports: Only two mild cases were covered by the study, and larger cohorts that include severe cases with pre-infection samples were considered necessary. Some responding clones were detected in pre-infection memory, which suggested that pre-existing cross-reactive memory T cells had joined the SARS-CoV-2 response. Contracting CD4+ clones turned up mainly in the CM and EM memory subsets, whereas EMRA was where CD8+ clones were enriched. From day 15 to 85, contracting clones showed balanced CD4/CD8 phenotypes, whereas a second wave of clones that expanded from day 15 to 37 leaned towards CD4+. The second-wave clones that peaked on day 37 were not confirmed to be SARS-CoV-2 specific.

Ficoll-Paque density gradient centrifugation was the method used to isolate PBMCs. According to the germline V gene, CDR1 reads KGHSH and CDR2 reads LQKENI. V and J are trimmed by 3 bases and 4 bases, and the gene matches miss 5 bases of the junction. Taken from cysteine to phenylalanine, the CDR3 has 16 residues. Only the CDR3 DNA is retained, 48 bases long and in frame from the first base. The sequencer listed for this sample is Illumina NovaSeq 6000. Using 5'RACE with constant-segment primers, TCRalpha and TCRbeta cDNA libraries were constructed, with sample barcodes and unique molecular identifiers added in the process. Trizol reagent was used to extract RNA from every sample. Libraries were amplified in two PCR steps, with a second sample barcode and Illumina TruSeq adapters added in the second step. Libraries were sequenced on an Illumina NovaSeq with 2 x 150 bp paired-end reads. Per the authors' processing: With migec v1.2.7, reads were demultiplexed and then collapsed into UMI-guided consensus sequences. Using mixcr v2.1.11, UMI consensuses were aligned to TRA and TRB V and J templates and then assembled into clonotypes. Clonotypes were classified as expanded or contracted when called significant by both edgeR and NoisET, with noise models trained on biological replicates. For edgeR calls, the thresholds were a false discovery rate-adjusted p below 0.01 and a log2 fold-change of 1. As an exploratory analysis of dynamics, max-normalized trajectories of the 1000 most abundant clonotypes were examined by PCA with hierarchical clustering. Each responding clone was given a CD4 or CD8 phenotype based on the CD4+ and CD8+ repertoires, which had been sequenced separately. TCRdb trimmed public reads at Q25 via fastp, called clones via MiXCR and kept in-frame beta chains. Every CDR3 protein is listed once, alongside the most common genes and DNA of its rows. Here the V and J calls rest on TCRdb's processing, not on the authors' analysis. Within this sample are 400,000 or so distinct CDR3 sequences, with about 21% of them counted one time only. Approximately 12% of the sample lies in the top ten.

The V gene is TRBV18 and the J gene is TRBJ2-2; 10 junctional bases match TRBD1. This TCR was sampled from an adult woman who had mild COVID-19 (a few samples of this study predate the infection). The sample titles of this study are shuffled in the database, so cell type and time point are left out; the donor was told from shared clones. Sequencing used PBMCs or a T cell subset sorted from them (not recorded which). The sequenced DNA: TGTGCCAGCTCACCTTACCGGGACAGGGGCACCGGGGAGCTGTTTTTT. It codes for CASSPYRDRGTGELFF.